The entry below describes one T cell receptor (beta chain). What it recognizes is unknown. These data belong to a study of blood T cells in healthy people across ages. Whole-study results and caveats: Older age coincided with a roughly linear decline in TCR beta diversity per million T cells.

A J-beta primer mix and a sample-barcoded 5' primer were used in a second PCR of roughly 6 to 11 cycles. TCRdb called the 5' RACE reads again in MiXCR, with one record for every CDR3 protein. The repertoire consists of roughly 1.9 million distinct CDR3 sequences, with 30% to 40% occurring once and the leading ten covering 20% to 25%. The material sequenced was blood. The TCR was taken from a human donor in good health.

For the CDR3, the DNA is TGTGCCAGTAGTTATTCCGGAGAGAACAATGAGCAGTTCTTC. Its translation: CASSYSGENNEQFF. The chain uses TRBV19 and TRBJ2-1, with D uncertain. Germline V CDR1 and CDR2: LNHDA, SQIVND (reference sequence). V lost 5 bases to trimming and J lost 5 bases, with 13 bases between them. The CDR3 sequence is 14 residues long.